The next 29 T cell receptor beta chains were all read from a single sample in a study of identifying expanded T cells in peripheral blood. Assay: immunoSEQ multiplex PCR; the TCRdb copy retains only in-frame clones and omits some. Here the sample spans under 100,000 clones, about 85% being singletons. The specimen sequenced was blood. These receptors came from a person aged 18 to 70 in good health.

For the CDR3, the DNA is TGTGCCAGCTCCACCCGTGGACAGGGGAACATTCAGTACTTC. The encoded protein is CASSTRGQGNIQYF. The rearrangement links TRBV18 to TRBJ2-4; 9 nucleotides line up with TRBD1. Germline assignment: CDR1 KGHSH and CDR2 LQKENI. The CDR3 totals 14 residues. Unmatched junction bases numbered 7, after V lost 6 bases and J lost 7 bases.

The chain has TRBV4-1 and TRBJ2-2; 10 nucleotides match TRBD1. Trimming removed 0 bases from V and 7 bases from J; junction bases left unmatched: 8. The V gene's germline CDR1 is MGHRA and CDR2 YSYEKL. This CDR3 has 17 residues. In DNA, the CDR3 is TGCGCCAGCAGCCAAGATGGGGACAGGGGTGAGCTCGGGGAGCTGTTTTTT. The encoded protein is CASSQDGDRGELGELFF.

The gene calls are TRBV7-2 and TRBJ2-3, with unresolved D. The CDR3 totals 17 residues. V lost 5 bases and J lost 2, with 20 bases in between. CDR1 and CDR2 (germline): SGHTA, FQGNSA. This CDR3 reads CASSALTEGPYTDTQYF. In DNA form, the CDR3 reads TGTGCCAGCAGCGCACTTACAGAAGGCCCTTACACAGATACGCAGTATTTT.

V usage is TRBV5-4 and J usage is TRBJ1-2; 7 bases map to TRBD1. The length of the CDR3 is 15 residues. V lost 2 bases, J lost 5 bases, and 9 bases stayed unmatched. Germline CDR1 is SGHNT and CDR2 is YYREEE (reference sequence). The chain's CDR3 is CASSFGPGGPYGYTF. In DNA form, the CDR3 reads TGTGCCAGCAGCTTTGGTCCAGGGGGGCCGTATGGCTACACCTTC.

The DNA of the CDR3 is TGTGCCAGCAGCTTAGGGGGCCGGGGACCACATGGCTACACCTTC. Protein product: CASSLGGRGPHGYTF. The J gene is TRBJ1-2, the V gene TRBV7-9; D possibly corresponds to TRBD1 (5 bases). CDR3 size: 15 residues. The V and J ends lost 1 base and 6 bases respectively, with 15 bases between them. Germline values: CDR1 SEHNR, CDR2 FQNEAQ (reference sequence).

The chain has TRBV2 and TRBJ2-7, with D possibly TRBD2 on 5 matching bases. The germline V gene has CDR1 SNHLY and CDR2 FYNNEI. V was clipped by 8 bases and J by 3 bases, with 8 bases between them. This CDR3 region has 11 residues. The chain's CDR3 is CASGRGYEQYF. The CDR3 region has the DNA TGTGCCAGCGGACGGGGCTACGAGCAGTACTTC.

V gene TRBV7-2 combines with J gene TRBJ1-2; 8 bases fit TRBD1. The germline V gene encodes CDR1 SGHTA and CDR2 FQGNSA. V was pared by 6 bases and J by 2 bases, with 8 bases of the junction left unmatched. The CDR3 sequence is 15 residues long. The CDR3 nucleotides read TGTGCCAGCAGTTTCGTACAGGGGGACAACTATGGCTACACCTTC. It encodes CASSFVQGDNYGYTF.

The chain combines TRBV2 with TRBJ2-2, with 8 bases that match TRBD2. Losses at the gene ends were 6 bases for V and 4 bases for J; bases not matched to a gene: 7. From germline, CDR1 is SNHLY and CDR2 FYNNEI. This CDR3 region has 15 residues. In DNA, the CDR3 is TGTGCCAGCAGAGCCATAGCGGGGTCCACCGGGGAGCTGTTTTTT. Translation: CASRAIAGSTGELFF.

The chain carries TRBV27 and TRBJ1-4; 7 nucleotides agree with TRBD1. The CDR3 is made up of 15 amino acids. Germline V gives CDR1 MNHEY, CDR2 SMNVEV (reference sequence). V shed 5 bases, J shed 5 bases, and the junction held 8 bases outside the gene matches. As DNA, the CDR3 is TGTGCCAGCAGTCCCTCGACAGGGTGGAATGAAAAACTGTTTTTT. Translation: CASSPSTGWNEKLFF.

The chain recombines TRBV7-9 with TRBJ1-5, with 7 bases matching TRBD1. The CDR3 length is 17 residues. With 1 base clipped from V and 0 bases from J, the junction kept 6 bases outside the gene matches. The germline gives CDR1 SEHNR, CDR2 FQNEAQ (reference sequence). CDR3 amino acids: CASSLVGTEYSNQPQHF. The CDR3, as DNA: TGTGCCAGCAGCTTAGTGGGGACAGAATATAGCAATCAGCCCCAGCATTTT. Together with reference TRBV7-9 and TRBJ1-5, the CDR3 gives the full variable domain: DTGVSQNPRHKITKRGQNVTFRCDPISEHNRLYWYRQTLGQGPEFLTYFQNEAQLEKSRLLSDRFSAERPKGSFSTLEIQRTEQGDSAMYLCASSLVGTEYSNQPQHFGDGTRLSIL.

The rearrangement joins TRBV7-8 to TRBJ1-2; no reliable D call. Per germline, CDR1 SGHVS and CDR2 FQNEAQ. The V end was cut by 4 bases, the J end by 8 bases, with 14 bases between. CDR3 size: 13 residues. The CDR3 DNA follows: TGTGCCAGCAGCTCGAGGACTCTCTTAGGCTACACCTTC. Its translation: CASSSRTLLGYTF.

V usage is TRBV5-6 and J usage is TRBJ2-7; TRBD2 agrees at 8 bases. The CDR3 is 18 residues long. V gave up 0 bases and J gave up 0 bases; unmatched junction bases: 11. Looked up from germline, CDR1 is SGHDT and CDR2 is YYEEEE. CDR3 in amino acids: CASSLAISGVLSSYEQYF. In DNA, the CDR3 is TGTGCCAGCAGCTTGGCGATTAGCGGGGTCCTGAGCTCCTACGAGCAGTACTTC.

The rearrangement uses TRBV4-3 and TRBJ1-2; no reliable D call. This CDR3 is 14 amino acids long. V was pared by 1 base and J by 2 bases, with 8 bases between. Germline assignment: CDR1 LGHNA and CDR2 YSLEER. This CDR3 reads CASSQVRANYGYTF. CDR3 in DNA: TGCGCCAGCAGCCAAGTCAGAGCGAACTATGGCTACACCTTC.

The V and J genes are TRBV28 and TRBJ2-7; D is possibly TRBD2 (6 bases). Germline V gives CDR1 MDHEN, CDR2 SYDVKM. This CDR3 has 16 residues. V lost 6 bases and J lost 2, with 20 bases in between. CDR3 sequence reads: CASRTITEGPAYEQYF. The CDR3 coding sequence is TGTGCCAGCAGGACCATCACGGAGGGACCAGCCTACGAGCAGTACTTC.

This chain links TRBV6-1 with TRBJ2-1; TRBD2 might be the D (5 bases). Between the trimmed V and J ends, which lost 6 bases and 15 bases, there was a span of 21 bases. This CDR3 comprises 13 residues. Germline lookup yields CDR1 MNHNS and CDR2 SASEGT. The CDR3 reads CASRRGTLRSWFF. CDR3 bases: TGTGCCAGCAGACGGGGAACCTTAAGGAGTTGGTTCTTC.

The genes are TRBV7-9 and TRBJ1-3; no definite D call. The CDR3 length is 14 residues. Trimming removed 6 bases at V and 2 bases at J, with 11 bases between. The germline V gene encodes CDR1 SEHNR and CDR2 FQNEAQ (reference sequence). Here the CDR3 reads CASSSQWAGNTIYF. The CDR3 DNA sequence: TGTGCCAGCAGTTCTCAGTGGGCTGGAAACACCATATATTTT.

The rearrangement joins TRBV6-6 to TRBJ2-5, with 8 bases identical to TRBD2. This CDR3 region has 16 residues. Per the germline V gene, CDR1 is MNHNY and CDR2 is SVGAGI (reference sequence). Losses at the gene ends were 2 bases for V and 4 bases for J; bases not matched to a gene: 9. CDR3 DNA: TGTGCCAGCAGTTACCCGGACGGGAGGGGGGCAGAGACCCAGTACTTC. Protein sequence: CASSYPDGRGAETQYF.

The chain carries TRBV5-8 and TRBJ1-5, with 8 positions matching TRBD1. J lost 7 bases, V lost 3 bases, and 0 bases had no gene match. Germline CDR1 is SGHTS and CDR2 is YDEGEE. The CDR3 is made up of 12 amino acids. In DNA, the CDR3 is TGTGCCAGCAGCTCAGGGGGCCAGCCCCAGCATTTT. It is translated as CASSSGGQPQHF. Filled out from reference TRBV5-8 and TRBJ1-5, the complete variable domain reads EAGVTQSPTHLIKTRGQQATLRCSPISGHTSVYWYQQALGLGLQFLLWYDEGEERNRGNFPPRFSGRQFPNYSSELNVNALELEDSALYLCASSSGGQPQHFGDGTRLSIL.

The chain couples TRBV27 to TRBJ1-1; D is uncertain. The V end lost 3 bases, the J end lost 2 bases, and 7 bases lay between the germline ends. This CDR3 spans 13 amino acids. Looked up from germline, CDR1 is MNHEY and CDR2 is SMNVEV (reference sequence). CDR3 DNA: TGTGCCAGCAGTTTTTTCTCAAACACTGAAGCTTTCTTT. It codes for CASSFFSNTEAFF.

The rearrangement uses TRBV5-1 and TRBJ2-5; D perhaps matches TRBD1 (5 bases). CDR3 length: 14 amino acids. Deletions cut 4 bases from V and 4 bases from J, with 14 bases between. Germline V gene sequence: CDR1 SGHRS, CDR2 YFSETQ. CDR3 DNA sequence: TGCGCCAGCAGCCCGGGCAGGGTAATAGAGACCCAGTACTTC. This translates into CASSPGRVIETQYF.

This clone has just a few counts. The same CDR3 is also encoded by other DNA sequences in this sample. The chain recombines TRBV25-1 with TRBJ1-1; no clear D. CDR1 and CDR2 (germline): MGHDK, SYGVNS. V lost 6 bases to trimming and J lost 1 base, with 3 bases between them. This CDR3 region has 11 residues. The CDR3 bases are TGTGCCAGCAGCCCGAACACTGAAGCTTTCTTT. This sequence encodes CASSPNTEAFF.

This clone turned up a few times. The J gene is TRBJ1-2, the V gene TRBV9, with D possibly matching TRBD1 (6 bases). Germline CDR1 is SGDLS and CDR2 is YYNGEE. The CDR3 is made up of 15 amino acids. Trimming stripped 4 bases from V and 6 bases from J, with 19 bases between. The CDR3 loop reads CASSISSWGRDGYTF. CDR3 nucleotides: TGTGCCAGCAGCATTAGTAGCTGGGGGCGGGATGGCTACACCTTC.

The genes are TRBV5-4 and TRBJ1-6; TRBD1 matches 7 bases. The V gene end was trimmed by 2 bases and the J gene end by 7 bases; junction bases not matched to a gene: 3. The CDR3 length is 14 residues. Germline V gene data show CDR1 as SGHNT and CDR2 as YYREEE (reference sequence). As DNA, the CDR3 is TGTGCCAGCAGCTTAAGACAGGGAAATTCACCCCTCCACTTT. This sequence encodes CASSLRQGNSPLHF.

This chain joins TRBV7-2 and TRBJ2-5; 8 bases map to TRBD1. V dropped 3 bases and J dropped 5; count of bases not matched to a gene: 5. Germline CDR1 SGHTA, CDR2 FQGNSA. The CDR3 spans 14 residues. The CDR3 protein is CASSFAGQGETQYF. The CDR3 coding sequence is TGTGCCAGCAGCTTTGCCGGACAGGGTGAGACCCAGTACTTC.

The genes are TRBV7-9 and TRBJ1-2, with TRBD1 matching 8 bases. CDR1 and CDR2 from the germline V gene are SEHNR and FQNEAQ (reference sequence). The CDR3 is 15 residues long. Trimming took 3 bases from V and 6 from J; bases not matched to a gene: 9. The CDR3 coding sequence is TGTGCCAGCAGCTTTGCCAGGGGGCGACTAGATGGCTACACCTTC. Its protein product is CASSFARGRLDGYTF.

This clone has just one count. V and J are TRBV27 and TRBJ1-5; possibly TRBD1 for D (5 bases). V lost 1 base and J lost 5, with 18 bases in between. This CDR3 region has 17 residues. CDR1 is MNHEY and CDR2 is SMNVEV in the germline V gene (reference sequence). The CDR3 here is CASSLLGGGVMDQPQHF. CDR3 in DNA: TGTGCCAGCAGTTTATTGGGTGGGGGGGTAATGGATCAGCCCCAGCATTTT.

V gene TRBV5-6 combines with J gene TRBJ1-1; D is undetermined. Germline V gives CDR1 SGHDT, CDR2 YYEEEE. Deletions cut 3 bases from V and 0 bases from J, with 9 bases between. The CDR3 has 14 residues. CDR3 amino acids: CASSSYIMNTEAFF. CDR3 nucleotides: TGTGCCAGCAGCTCGTACATAATGAACACTGAAGCTTTCTTT.

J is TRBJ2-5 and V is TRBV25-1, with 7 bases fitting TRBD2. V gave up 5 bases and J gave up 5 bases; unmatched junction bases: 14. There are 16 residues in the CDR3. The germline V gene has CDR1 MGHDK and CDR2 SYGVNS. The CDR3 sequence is CASSNTPGRGPETQYF. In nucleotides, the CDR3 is TGTGCCAGCAGTAATACCCCGGGGAGGGGCCCGGAGACCCAGTACTTC.

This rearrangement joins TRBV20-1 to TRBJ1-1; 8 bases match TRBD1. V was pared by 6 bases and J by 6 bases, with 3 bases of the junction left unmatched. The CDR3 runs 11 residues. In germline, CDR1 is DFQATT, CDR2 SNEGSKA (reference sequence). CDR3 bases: TGCAGTGCAGACAGGGGTTCTGAAGCTTTCTTT. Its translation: CSADRGSEAFF.